This T cell receptor beta chain appears in the sequencing data of a study of T cell responses to AZD1222 COVID-19 vaccine. Measured with immunoSEQ multiplex PCR; TCRdb has only the in-frame clones, and not every one. The sample comprises some 150,000 clones, about nine tenths of which are singletons, and 1.8% rests with the top ten. This CDR3 region has 12 residues. V lost 10 bases to trimming and J lost 6 bases; unmatched junction nucleotides: 5. Germline CDR1 is MDHEN and CDR2 is SYDVKM. The chain uses TRBV28 and TRBJ1-2; 10 nucleotides align to TRBD1. The material was peripheral blood, obtained on day 0 of AZD1222 vaccination. The receptor comes from an adult in good health. The CDR3 here is CAIAGTGDGYTF. Written as DNA, the CDR3 is TGTGCCATCGCCGGGACAGGGGATGGCTACACCTTC.